One sample yielded the 8 T cell receptor beta chains listed below, sequenced in a study of cytomegalovirus exposure and HLA in healthy donors. The study ran its PCR with 60 Vbeta and 13 Jbeta primers. Clones were sequenced by immunoSEQ multiplex PCR, and TCRdb holds only the in-frame ones, with some missing. The sample lists under 150,000 clones; about 82% were seen once. Sequencing was carried out using PBMCs. Receptors originate from a male donor in good health and CMV-seronegative.

A few counts support this clone. The chain carries TRBV11-2 and TRBJ2-7; D might be TRBD2 (5 bases). Trimming removed 1 base from V and 4 bases from J, with 8 bases in between. Germline loops: CDR1 SGHAT, CDR2 FQNNGV. There are 13 residues in the CDR3. CDR3 sequence reads: CASSLGTEYEQYF. The CDR3 DNA reads as TGTGCCAGCAGCTTAGGGACTGAATACGAGCAGTACTTC.

Turning to this clone: One end of the junction is discordant with germline, which a read error may explain. The genes are TRBV7-9 and TRBJ2-6, with D possibly TRBD2 on 5 matching bases. Looked up from germline, CDR1 is SEHNR and CDR2 is FQNEAQ (reference sequence). The CDR3 has 16 amino acids. CDR3 amino acids: CSSSLGAGSGANVLTF. CDR3 DNA sequence: TGTTCCAGCAGCTTAGGCGCGGGCTCTGGGGCCAACGTCCTGACTTTC.

This clone was detected a few times. The rearrangement joins TRBV15 to TRBJ2-1; 7 bases agree with TRBD2. This CDR3 comprises 15 residues. J was trimmed by 7 bases and V by 1 base; bases with no gene match: 7. The V gene's germline CDR1 is LNHNV and CDR2 YYDKDF (reference sequence). Here the CDR3 reads CATSRVAGASNEQFF. The CDR3, as DNA: TGTGCCACCAGCAGAGTGGCGGGAGCCTCAAATGAGCAGTTCTTC. Full variable domain (remainder filled in from reference TRBV15 and TRBJ2-1): DAMVIQNPRYQVTQFGKPVTLSCSQTLNHNVMYWYQQKSSQAPKLLFHYYDKDFNNEADTPDNFQSRRPNTSFCFLDIRSPGLGDTAMYLCATSRVAGASNEQFFGPGTRLTVL.

The chain uses TRBV7-9 and TRBJ1-1; 9 bases align to TRBD1. CDR1 is SEHNR, CDR2 FQNEAQ, per germline (reference sequence). Trimming removed 4 bases from V and 8 bases from J; junction bases left unmatched: 8. The CDR3 totals 14 residues. CDR3 in DNA: TGTGCCAGCAGCTCGGACAGGGGAGCTTTCGAAGCTTTCTTT. It codes for CASSSDRGAFEAFF.

The chain combines TRBV7-2 with TRBJ1-5, with unresolved D. The CDR3 has 12 residues. Looked up from germline, CDR1 is SGHTA and CDR2 is FQGNSA. V lost 3 bases and J lost 5, with 5 bases in between. CDR3 sequence (DNA): TGTGCCAGCAGCTTCTTTGATCAGCCCCAGCATTTT. This sequence encodes CASSFFDQPQHF.

The gene calls are TRBV11-2 and TRBJ2-7; 10 nucleotides line up with TRBD1. CDR1 and CDR2 (germline): SGHAT, FQNNGV. The CDR3 has 15 amino acids. V was pared by 5 bases and J by 4 bases, with 8 bases of the junction left unmatched. The CDR3 is CASSKTGTGAYEQYF. The CDR3 DNA reads as TGTGCCAGCAGCAAGACCGGGACAGGGGCGTACGAGCAGTACTTC.

This rearrangement joins TRBV4-2 to TRBJ2-3; 13 bases are shared with TRBD2. The junction had 7 bases not matched to a gene; V was cut back by 1 base and J by 3 bases. CDR1 and CDR2 from the germline V gene are LGHNA and YNFKEQ. The CDR3 is 18 amino acids. The CDR3 loop is CASSQGTGTSGVTDTQYF. Here the CDR3 DNA reads TGTGCCAGCAGCCAAGGCACCGGGACTAGCGGGGTAACAGATACGCAGTATTTT.

This clone is a singleton in its sample. V usage is TRBV6-1 and J usage is TRBJ1-5; D is undetermined. The CDR3 loop spans 15 amino acids. The ends were cut back, 4 bases at V and 6 bases at J, with 16 bases in the middle. Germline CDR1 is MNHNS and CDR2 is SASEGT. The CDR3 here is CASSGVVRVTQPQHF. CDR3 DNA: TGTGCCAGCAGTGGGGTGGTTCGGGTAACTCAGCCCCAGCATTTT.